These T cell receptor beta chains were read from a single sample in a study of shared clonotypes between healthy human individuals. Libraries were prepared by immunoSEQ multiplex PCR; TCRdb keeps only in-frame clonotypes and omits some of them. Found here are about 320,000 clones, roughly 91% of them singletons; the top ten hold around 16%. The sequenced material came from memory CD8+ T cells sorted from blood. Receptors were obtained from a man aged 18 to 30 in good health. Each CDR3 is given with its conserved first and last residue. A D gene is named only where the DNA matches it firmly. A row's size may be missing; if present it is once, few, many or a size class.

D gene,J gene,V gene,clone size,CDR3 protein,CDR3 DNA
.,TRBJ1-6,TRBV6-5,once,CASSYSNSRCLLHF,TGTGCCAGCAGTTACTCTAATTCGCGATGCCTCCTCCACTTT
.,TRBJ2-7,TRBV6-6,once,CAISLDGSYEQYF,TGTGCCATCAGTTTGGACGGCTCCTACGAGCAGTACTTC
.,TRBJ1-2,TRBV15,.,CATSRGGSGYTF,TGTGCCACCAGCAGAGGAGGGTCTGGCTACACCTTC
.,TRBJ1-3,TRBV9,.,CASSPLDAVLLSGNTIYF,TGTGCCAGCAGCCCCCTAGACGCGGTCCTGTTAAGTGGAAACACCATATATTTT
TRBD1,TRBJ1-3,TRBV4-3,once,CASSSSQGAGNTIYF,TGCGCCAGCAGCAGCTCACAGGGGGCCGGAAACACCATATATTTT
.,TRBJ1-2,TRBV11-2,.,CASSLGGPDYGYTF,TGTGCCAGCAGCTTAGGAGGGCCCGACTATGGCTACACCTTC
.,TRBJ2-1,TRBV12-5,.,CASGLGGNPEQFF,TGTGCTAGTGGTTTAGGCGGGAACCCTGAGCAGTTCTTC
TRBD2,TRBJ2-3,TRBV13,.,CASSSRGGRGSDTQYF,TGTGCCAGCAGCTCACGGGGGGGCCGAGGGTCAGATACGCAGTATTTT
.,TRBJ2-2,TRBV11-3,.,CASSYTEGRVPGELFF,TGTGCCAGCAGTTACACCGAGGGGAGAGTACCCGGGGAGCTGTTTTTT
.,TRBJ2-7,TRBV6-5,.,CASTTLVDHEQYF,TGTGCCAGCACCACCCTAGTAGACCACGAGCAGTACTTC
.,TRBJ2-7,TRBV4-1,once,CASSQGRSTSYEQYF,TGCGCCAGCAGCCAAGGCCGGAGCACATCCTACGAGCAGTACTTC
.,TRBJ2-7,TRBV5-1,.,CASSPWGPYEQYF,TGCGCCAGCTCCCCGTGGGGGCCCTACGAGCAGTACTTC
TRBD1,TRBJ2-3,TRBV10-3,.,CAISSTGADTDTQYF,TGTGCCATCAGTTCGACAGGGGCGGACACAGATACGCAGTATTTT
.,TRBJ1-5,TRBV30,few,CAWSIATGAQHF,TGTGCCTGGAGCATTGCGACCGGCGCCCAGCATTTT
TRBD1,TRBJ2-7,TRBV10-3,.,CAISEYVDRGDEQYF,TGTGCCATCAGTGAGTATGTAGACAGGGGGGATGAGCAGTACTTC
.,TRBJ1-5,TRBV4-1,.,CASSQDPGQPQHF,TGCGCCAGCAGCCAAGATCCGGGCCAGCCCCAGCATTTT
.,TRBJ2-7,TRBV18,.,CASSPLGVEQYF,TGTGCCAGCTCACCCCTGGGGGTCGAGCAGTACTTC
.,TRBJ1-6,TRBV7-9,.,CASTLNNSPLHF,TGTGCCAGCACCCTGAATAATTCACCCCTCCACTTT
TRBD2,TRBJ2-3,TRBV9,.,CASSVDPGLAPTDTQYF,TGTGCCAGCAGCGTAGACCCGGGACTAGCACCCACAGATACGCAGTATTTT
TRBD1,TRBJ2-5,TRBV5-1,.,CASSLMGQGQETQYF,TGCGCCAGCAGCTTGATGGGACAGGGCCAAGAGACCCAGTACTTC
.,TRBJ2-5,TRBV5-4,few,CASSLDYGVTETQYF,TGTGCCAGCAGCTTGGACTACGGGGTAACAGAGACCCAGTACTTC
.,TRBJ1-2,TRBV6-5,.,CASNNGQYGYTF,TGTGCCAGCAACAACGGACAGTATGGCTACACCTTC
.,TRBJ2-7,TRBV30,.,CAWSDSSYEQYF,TGTGCCTGGAGTGACAGCTCCTACGAGCAGTACTTC
.,TRBJ1-1,TRBV30,.,CAWSYGGGAEAFF,TGTGCCTGGAGTTATGGGGGAGGAGCTGAAGCTTTCTTT
TRBD1,TRBJ2-7,TRBV30,.,CAWTRDRAGEQYF,TGTGCCTGGACCCGAGACAGGGCAGGGGAGCAGTACTTC
.,TRBJ2-7,TRBV7-8,.,CASSAEAGGLGYEQYF,TGTGCCAGCAGCGCCGAGGCGGGCGGCCTCGGATACGAGCAGTACTTC
.,TRBJ2-1,TRBV14,.,CASSQDLAGSYNEQFF,TGTGCCAGCAGCCAAGATCTTGCAGGGTCCTACAATGAGCAGTTCTTC
TRBD1,TRBJ1-1,TRBV7-9,.,CASSPRGGSGTEAFF,TGTGCCAGCAGCCCGAGAGGGGGCTCGGGCACTGAAGCTTTCTTT
.,TRBJ2-7,TRBV6-5,.,CASSYSWTAASYEQYF,TGTGCCAGCAGTTACTCCTGGACAGCCGCCAGCTACGAGCAGTACTTC
.,TRBJ1-5,TRBV4-1,.,CASSQGWDNQPQHF,TGCGCCAGCAGCCAGGGGTGGGACAATCAGCCCCAGCATTTT
TRBD1,TRBJ2-7,TRBV4-1,once,CASSSWQGTGLYEQYF,TGCGCCAGCAGCTCCTGGCAAGGGACAGGGTTATACGAGCAGTACTTC
TRBD2,TRBJ2-3,TRBV2,.,CASSTGLDWLTDTQYF,TGTGCCAGCAGCACCGGACTAGATTGGCTCACAGATACGCAGTATTTT
TRBD1,TRBJ1-2,TRBV28,.,CASSLPRQGAYYGYTF,TGTGCCAGCAGTTTACCACGTCAGGGGGCTTACTATGGCTACACCTTC
.,TRBJ2-3,TRBV5-1,.,CASSPGTDTQYF,TGCGCCAGCAGCCCAGGGACAGATACGCAGTATTTT
.,TRBJ2-5,TRBV5-1,once,CASSLAGSQETQYF,TGCGCCAGCAGCTTGGCGGGCTCCCAAGAGACCCAGTACTTC
TRBD2,TRBJ2-1,TRBV2,.,CASSNHGPTSGFNEQFF,TGTGCCAGCAGCAACCATGGGCCGACTAGCGGGTTCAATGAGCAGTTCTTC
.,TRBJ2-7,TRBV7-2,.,CASSLRGVYTEQYF,TGTGCCAGCAGCTTGAGGGGGGTGTACACCGAGCAGTACTTC
.,TRBJ2-2,TRBV28,.,CASSAGPTNPGELFF,TGTGCCAGCAGTGCGGGACCCACGAACCCCGGGGAGCTGTTTTTT
TRBD1,TRBJ1-4,TRBV27,.,CASSDRGVEKLFF,TGTGCCAGCAGCGACAGGGGAGTTGAAAAACTGTTTTTT
.,TRBJ2-1,TRBV6-5,.,CASSFSEGAEEFF,TGTGCCAGCAGTTTCTCCGAAGGGGCCGAGGAGTTCTTC
.,TRBJ1-2,TRBV10-3,.,CAIRLDDSNYGYTF,TGTGCCATCAGGTTGGACGACTCCAACTATGGCTACACCTTC
.,TRBJ2-5,TRBV5-4,few,CATGDFQETQYF,TGTGCCACGGGGGACTTCCAAGAGACCCAGTACTTC
.,TRBJ2-3,TRBV12-2,.,CASRPLNMWTADTQYF,TGTGCAAGTCGCCCACTAAATATGTGGACAGCTGATACGCAGTATTTT
.,TRBJ2-5,TRBV27,.,CASSLIASQETQYF,TGTGCCAGCAGTTTAATAGCCAGCCAAGAGACCCAGTACTTC
TRBD1,TRBJ1-2,TRBV7-2,.,CASSPPPGQAYGGYTF,TGTGCCAGCAGCCCGCCACCGGGACAGGCTTATGGTGGCTACACCTTC
.,TRBJ2-1,TRBV4-1,few,CASSQDPGTTRGNEQFF,TGCGCCAGCAGCCAAGATCCTGGGACTACAAGGGGGAATGAGCAGTTCTTC
TRBD2,TRBJ2-1,TRBV18,.,CASSPATSGGLGEQFF,TGTGCCAGCTCACCTGCAACTAGCGGGGGCCTCGGTGAGCAGTTCTTC
.,TRBJ1-6,TRBV30,.,CAWSSGDRFYSYNSPLHF,TGTGCCTGGAGTTCAGGAGACAGGTTCTACTCCTATAATTCACCCCTCCACTTT
.,TRBJ2-7,TRBV7-9,.,CASSRSTGALSYEQYF,TGTGCCAGCAGCCGATCGACAGGAGCTCTGTCCTACGAGCAGTACTTC
.,TRBJ1-2,TRBV4-1,.,CASSQGLLLGYTF,TGCGCCAGCAGCCAGGGACTCCTCCTGGGCTACACCTTC
.,TRBJ2-7,TRBV4-3,.,CASSQANGQLLYEQYF,TGCGCCAGCAGCCAAGCAAATGGGCAGCTCCTCTACGAGCAGTACTTC
.,TRBJ2-1,TRBV5-6,once,CASSLARDNEQFF,TGTGCCAGCAGCTTGGCGAGAGACAATGAGCAGTTCTTC